Below, 14 T cell receptor beta chains from the same sample are listed, as sequenced in a study of blood T cell repertoires in COVID-19. Only in-frame clones appear in the TCRdb table, and some are missing; sequencing was by immunoSEQ multiplex PCR. The sample consists of around 100,000 clones, around 90% of them appearing once. Input material: peripheral blood. All receptors derive from a human donor in a cohort sampled during active COVID-19.

The chain recombines TRBV5-6 with TRBJ1-1, with D possibly matching TRBD1 (6 bases). This CDR3 has 14 amino acids. V was pared by 0 bases and J by 4 bases, with 10 bases between. Per the germline V gene, CDR1 is SGHDT and CDR2 is YYEEEE. The CDR3 sequence is CASSLAGAGTEAFF. In DNA, the CDR3 is TGTGCCAGCAGCTTGGCAGGGGCAGGCACTGAAGCTTTCTTT.

V and J are TRBV27 and TRBJ2-7; TRBD1 is a possible D gene (6 bases). Germline CDR1 is MNHEY and CDR2 is SMNVEV (reference sequence). V was cut by 8 bases and J by 3 bases, with 11 bases left in between. The CDR3 covers 12 residues. The CDR3 region is CASGQTDYEQYF. The CDR3 DNA reads as TGTGCCAGCGGACAGACTGACTACGAGCAGTACTTC.

The V call is TRBV3-1 (or the pseudogene TRBV3-2), the J call TRBJ2-3; a possible D gene is TRBD2 (6 bases). Germline values: CDR1 LGHDT, CDR2 YNNKEL (reference sequence). V gave up 4 bases and J gave up 6 bases, with 14 bases separating them. This CDR3 is 14 amino acids long. The CDR3 reads CASSRLGVSDTQYF. The CDR3 bases are TGTGCCAGCAGCCGACTAGGGGTATCCGATACGCAGTATTTT.

CDR3 sequence (DNA): TGTGCCATCAGTCCGGGACAGGGCTACGAGCAGTACTTC. Its translation: CAISPGQGYEQYF. The chain recombines TRBV10-3 with TRBJ2-7, with 9 bases fitting TRBD1. V lost 5 bases to trimming and J lost 3 bases; unmatched junction nucleotides: 2. Germline lookup yields CDR1 ENHRY and CDR2 SYGVKD. The CDR3 loop spans 13 amino acids.

The V gene is TRBV3-1 (or the pseudogene TRBV3-2), the J gene TRBJ2-1, with 11 nucleotides matching TRBD2. The V gene's germline CDR1 is LGHDT and CDR2 YNNKEL (reference sequence). The J segment lost 6 bases and the V segment lost 1 base, leaving 5 bases of the junction unmatched. The CDR3 is made up of 16 amino acids. In nucleotides, the CDR3 is TGTGCCAGCAGCCAAGGTACTAGCGGGAGACGCAATGAGCAGTTCTTC. As protein: CASSQGTSGRRNEQFF.

The V call is TRBV27, the J call TRBJ2-5; 9 bases are shared with TRBD2. V was pared by 0 bases and J by 5 bases, with 13 bases of the junction left unmatched. This CDR3 is built from 18 residues. Germline-derived CDR1 and CDR2 are MNHEY and SMNVEV (reference sequence). The CDR3 bases are TGTGCCAGCAGTTTATCAGCCGGACTAGCGCGACAAAGGGAGACCCAGTACTTC. It encodes CASSLSAGLARQRETQYF.

The CDR3 protein is CASSYPTGSGANVLTF. In nucleotides, the CDR3 is TGTGCCAGCAGTTACCCGACAGGTTCAGGGGCCAACGTCCTGACTTTC. The chain couples TRBV6-5 to TRBJ2-6; a possible D gene is TRBD1 (6 bases). From germline, CDR1 is MNHEY and CDR2 SVGAGI. V was trimmed by 2 bases and J by 4 bases, leaving 12 bases between them. The CDR3 has 16 residues.

The genes are TRBV6-2 or TRBV6-3 and TRBJ2-7; 8 nucleotides match TRBD2. Germline V CDR1 and CDR2: MNHEY, SVGEGT. The length of the CDR3 is 15 residues. Trimming at V came to 2 bases and at J to 2 bases, leaving 5 bases not matched to a gene. CDR3 DNA sequence: TGTGCCAGCAGTTACCTCCAAGCGGGAGCCTACGAGCAGTACTTC. It translates to CASSYLQAGAYEQYF.

On this clone itself: Germline is not matched at one junction end, which may reflect a read error. The rearrangement uses TRBV7-8 and TRBJ1-4; no clear D. This CDR3 is built from 15 residues. CDR1 SGHVS and CDR2 FQNEAQ come from the germline V gene. The CDR3 coding sequence is TGTGCCAGCAGCTTAAGGCCACTAACTAGTGAAAAACTGTTTTTT. Protein sequence: CASSLRPLTSEKLFF.

The chain has TRBV19 and TRBJ2-3; 11 positions match TRBD2. CDR1 is LNHDA and CDR2 is SQIVND in the germline V gene (reference sequence). With 3 bases clipped from V and 6 bases from J, the junction kept 8 bases outside the gene matches. The CDR3 covers 16 residues. The CDR3, as DNA: TGTGCCAGTAGTATGGGGACTAGCGGTTTGGTGGATACGCAGTATTTT. This encodes CASSMGTSGLVDTQYF.

The chain recombines TRBV5-1 with TRBJ2-1, with 10 nucleotides matching TRBD2. Germline CDR1 SGHRS, CDR2 YFSETQ. V lost 0 bases to trimming and J lost 9 bases; unmatched junction nucleotides: 6. There are 15 residues in the CDR3. The CDR3 region has the DNA TGCGCCAGCAGCTTGGTTCGCCTAGCGGGAGTTGAGCAGTTCTTC. It encodes CASSLVRLAGVEQFF. The full variable domain, with the rest looked up from reference TRBV5-1 and TRBJ2-1, is KAGVTQTPRYLIKTRGQQVTLSCSPISGHRSVSWYQQTPGQGLQFLFEYFSETQRNKGNFPGRFSGRQFSNSRSEMNVSTLELGDSALYLCASSLVRLAGVEQFFGPGTRLTVL.

The CDR3 loop is CASSFRTGFNQPQHF. DNA of the CDR3: TGTGCCAGCAGCTTTCGGACAGGGTTCAATCAGCCCCAGCATTTT. This chain connects TRBV7-9 to TRBJ1-5; the match to TRBD1 covers 8 bases. CDR3 length: 15 amino acids. Germline CDR1 reads SEHNR; CDR2 reads FQNEAQ (reference sequence). V lost 3 bases and J lost 3; bases outside the gene matches: 4.

The rearrangement uses TRBV9 and TRBJ2-7; weak D call: TRBD2 (5 bases). This CDR3 region has 12 residues. CDR1 and CDR2 from the germline V gene are SGDLS and YYNGEE. The V gene lost 5 bases and the J gene lost 5 bases, with 11 bases spanning the gap. CDR3 in DNA: TGTGCCAGCAGGAGGACTGACGACGAGCAGTACTTC. Amino acids: CASRRTDDEQYF.

This clone was detected once. The chain has TRBV2 and TRBJ1-2; a weak D match, TRBD1 (5 bases). From germline, CDR1 is SNHLY and CDR2 FYNNEI. The CDR3 spans 14 residues. Trimming stripped 6 bases from V and 2 bases from J, with 13 bases between. CDR3 sequence reads: CASRGPRANYGYTF. For the CDR3, the DNA is TGTGCCAGCAGGGGGCCCCGGGCAAACTATGGCTACACCTTC.